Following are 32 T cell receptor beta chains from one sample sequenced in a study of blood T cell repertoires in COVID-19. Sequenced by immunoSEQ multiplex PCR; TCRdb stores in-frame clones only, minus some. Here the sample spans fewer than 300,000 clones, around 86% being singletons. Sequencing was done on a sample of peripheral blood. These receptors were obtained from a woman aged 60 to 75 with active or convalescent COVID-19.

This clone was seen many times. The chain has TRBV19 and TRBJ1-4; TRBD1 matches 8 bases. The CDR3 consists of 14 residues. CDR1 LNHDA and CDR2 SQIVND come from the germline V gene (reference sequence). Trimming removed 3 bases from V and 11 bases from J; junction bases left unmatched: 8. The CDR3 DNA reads TGTGCCAGTAGTATTGCAGGGAGGACAGGGAAACTGTTTTTT. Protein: CASSIAGRTGKLFF.

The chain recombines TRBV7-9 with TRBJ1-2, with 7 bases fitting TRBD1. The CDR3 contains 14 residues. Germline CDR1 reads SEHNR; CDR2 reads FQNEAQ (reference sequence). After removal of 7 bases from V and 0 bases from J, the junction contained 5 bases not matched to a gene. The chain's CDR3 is CASTRDRANYGYTF. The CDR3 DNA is TGTGCCAGCACGCGGGACAGAGCTAACTATGGCTACACCTTC.

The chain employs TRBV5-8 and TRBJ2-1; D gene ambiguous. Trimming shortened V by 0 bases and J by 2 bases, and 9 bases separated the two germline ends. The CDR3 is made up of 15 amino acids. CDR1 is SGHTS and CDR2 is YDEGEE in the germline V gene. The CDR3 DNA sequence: TGTGCCAGCAGCTTGGCAGGTAGAGCCTACAATGAGCAGTTCTTC. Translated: CASSLAGRAYNEQFF.

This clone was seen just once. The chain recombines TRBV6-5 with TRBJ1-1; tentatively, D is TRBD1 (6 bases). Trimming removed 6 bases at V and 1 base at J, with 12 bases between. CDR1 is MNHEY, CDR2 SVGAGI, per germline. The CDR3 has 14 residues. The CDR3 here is CASSRTVKNTEAFF. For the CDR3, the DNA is TGTGCCAGCAGCCGGACAGTAAAGAACACTGAAGCTTTCTTT.

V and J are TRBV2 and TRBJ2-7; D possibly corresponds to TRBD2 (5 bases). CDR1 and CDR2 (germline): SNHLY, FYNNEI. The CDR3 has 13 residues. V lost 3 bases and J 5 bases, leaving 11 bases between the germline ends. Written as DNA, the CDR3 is TGTGCCAGCAGTGAGAGGGAAGTGAACGAGCAGTACTTC. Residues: CASSEREVNEQYF.

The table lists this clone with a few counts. CDR3 loop: CASSAETGEKLFF. CDR3 nucleotide sequence: TGTGCCAGCAGTGCCGAGACGGGTGAAAAACTGTTTTTT. The gene calls are TRBV2 and TRBJ1-4; no firm D call. The CDR3 sequence is 13 residues long. Trimming shortened V by 4 bases and J by 7 bases, and 10 bases separated the two germline ends. Germline loops: CDR1 SNHLY, CDR2 FYNNEI.

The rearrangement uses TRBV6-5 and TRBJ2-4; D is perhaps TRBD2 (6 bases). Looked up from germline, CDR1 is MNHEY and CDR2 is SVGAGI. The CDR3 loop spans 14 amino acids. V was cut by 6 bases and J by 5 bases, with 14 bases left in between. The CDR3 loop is CASRRLGFQNIQYF. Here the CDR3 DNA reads TGTGCCAGCAGGCGACTAGGTTTCCAAAACATTCAGTACTTC.

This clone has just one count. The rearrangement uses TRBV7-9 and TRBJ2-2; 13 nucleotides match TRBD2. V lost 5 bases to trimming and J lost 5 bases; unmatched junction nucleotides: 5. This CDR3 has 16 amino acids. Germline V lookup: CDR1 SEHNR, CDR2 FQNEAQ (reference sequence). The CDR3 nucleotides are TGTGCCAGCAGCCGTTTGACTAGCGGGGGGACCGGGGAGCTGTTTTTT. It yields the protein CASSRLTSGGTGELFF.

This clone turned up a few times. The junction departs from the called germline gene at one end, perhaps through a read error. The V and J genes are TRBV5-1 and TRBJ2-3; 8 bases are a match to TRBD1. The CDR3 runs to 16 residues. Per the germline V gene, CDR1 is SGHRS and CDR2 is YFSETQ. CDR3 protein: CASGLGRGQGTDTQYF. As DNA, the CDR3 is TGCGCCAGCGGCTTGGGGCGGGGACAGGGCACAGATACGCAGTATTTT. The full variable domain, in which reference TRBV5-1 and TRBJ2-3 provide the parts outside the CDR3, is KAGVTQTPRYLIKTRGQQVTLSCSPISGHRSVSWYQQTPGQGLQFLFEYFSETQRNKGNFPGRFSGRQFSNSRSEMNVSTLELGDSALYLCASGLGRGQGTDTQYFGPGTRLTVL.

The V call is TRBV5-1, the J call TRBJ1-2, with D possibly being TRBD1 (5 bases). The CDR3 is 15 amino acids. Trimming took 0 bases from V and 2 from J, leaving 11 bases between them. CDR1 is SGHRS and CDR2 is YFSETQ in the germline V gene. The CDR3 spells CASSLVAAGNYGYTF. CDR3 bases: TGCGCCAGCAGCTTGGTCGCCGCAGGGAACTATGGCTACACCTTC.

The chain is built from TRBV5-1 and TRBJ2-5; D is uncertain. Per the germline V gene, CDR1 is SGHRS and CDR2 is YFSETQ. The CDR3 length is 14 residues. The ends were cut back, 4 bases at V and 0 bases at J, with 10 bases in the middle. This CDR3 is CASSPSPHQETQYF. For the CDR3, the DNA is TGCGCCAGCAGCCCCTCCCCCCACCAAGAGACCCAGTACTTC.

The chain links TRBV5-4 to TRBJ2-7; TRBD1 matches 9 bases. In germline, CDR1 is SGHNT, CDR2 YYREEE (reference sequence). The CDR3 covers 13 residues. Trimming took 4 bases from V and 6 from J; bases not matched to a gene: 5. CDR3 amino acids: CASSPGQGSEQYF. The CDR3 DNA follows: TGTGCCAGCAGCCCGGGACAGGGAAGCGAGCAGTACTTC. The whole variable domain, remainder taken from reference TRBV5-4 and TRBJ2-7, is ETGVTQSPTHLIKTRGQQVTLRCSSQSGHNTVSWYQQALGQGPQFIFQYYREEENGRGNFPPRFSGLQFPNYSSELNVNALELDDSALYLCASSPGQGSEQYFGPGTRLTVT.

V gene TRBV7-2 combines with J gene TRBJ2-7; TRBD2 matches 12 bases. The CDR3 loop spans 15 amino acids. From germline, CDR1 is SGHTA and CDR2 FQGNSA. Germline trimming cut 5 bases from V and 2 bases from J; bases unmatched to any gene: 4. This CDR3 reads CASSQGLAGPYEQYF. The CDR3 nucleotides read TGTGCCAGCAGCCAAGGACTAGCGGGGCCCTACGAGCAGTACTTC.

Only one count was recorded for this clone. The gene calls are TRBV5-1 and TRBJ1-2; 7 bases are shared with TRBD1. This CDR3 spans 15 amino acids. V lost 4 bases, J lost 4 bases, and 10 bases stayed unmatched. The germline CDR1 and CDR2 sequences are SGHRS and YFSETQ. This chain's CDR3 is CASSPATGKSYGYTF. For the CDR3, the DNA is TGCGCCAGCAGCCCGGCGACAGGGAAGAGCTATGGCTACACCTTC.

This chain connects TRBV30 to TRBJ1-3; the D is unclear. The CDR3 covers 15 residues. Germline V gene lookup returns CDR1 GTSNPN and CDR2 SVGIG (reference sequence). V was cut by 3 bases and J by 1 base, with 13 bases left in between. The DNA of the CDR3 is TGTGCCTGGAGGGTTCCCTATGAATCTGGAAACACCATATATTTT. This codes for CAWRVPYESGNTIYF.

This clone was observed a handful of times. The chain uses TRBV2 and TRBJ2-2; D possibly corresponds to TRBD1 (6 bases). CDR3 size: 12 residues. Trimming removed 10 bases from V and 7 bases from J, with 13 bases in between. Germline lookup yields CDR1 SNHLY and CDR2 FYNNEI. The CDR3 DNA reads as TGTGCCATTTCCAGGGGTTTCGGGGAGCTGTTTTTT. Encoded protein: CAISRGFGELFF.

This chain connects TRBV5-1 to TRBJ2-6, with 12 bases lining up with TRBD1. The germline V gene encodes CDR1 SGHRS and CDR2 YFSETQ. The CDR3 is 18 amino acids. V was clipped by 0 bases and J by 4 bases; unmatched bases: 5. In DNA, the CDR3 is TGCGCCAGCAGCTTGGGAGGGACAGGGGGCCTGGGGGCCAACGTCCTGACTTTC. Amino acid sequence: CASSLGGTGGLGANVLTF.

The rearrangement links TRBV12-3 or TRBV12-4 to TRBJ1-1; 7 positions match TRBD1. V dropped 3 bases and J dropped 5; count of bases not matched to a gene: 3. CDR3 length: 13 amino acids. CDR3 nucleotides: TGTGCCAGCAGTTTTACAGGGGTGACTGAAGCTTTCTTT. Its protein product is CASSFTGVTEAFF.

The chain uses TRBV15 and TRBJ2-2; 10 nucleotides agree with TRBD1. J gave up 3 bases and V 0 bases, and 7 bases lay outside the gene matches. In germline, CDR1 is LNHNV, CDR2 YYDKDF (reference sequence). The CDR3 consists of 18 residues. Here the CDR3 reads CATSREPGTGDYTGELFF. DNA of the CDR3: TGTGCCACCAGCAGAGAACCCGGGACAGGGGACTACACCGGGGAGCTGTTTTTT.

Here the CDR3 reads CASREAQGLNTEAFF. CDR3 DNA sequence: TGTGCCAGCAGAGAAGCTCAGGGACTCAACACTGAAGCTTTCTTT. The chain uses TRBV25-1 and TRBJ1-1; the D gene is possibly TRBD1 (5 bases). CDR3 length: 15 amino acids. Germline CDR1 and CDR2: MGHDK and SYGVNS. The V end was cut by 6 bases, the J end by 2 bases, with 16 bases between.

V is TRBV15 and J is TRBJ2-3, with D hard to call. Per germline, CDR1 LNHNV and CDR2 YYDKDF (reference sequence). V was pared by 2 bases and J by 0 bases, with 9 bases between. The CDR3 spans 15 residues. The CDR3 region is CATSRSPKSTDTQYF. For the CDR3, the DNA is TGTGCCACCAGCAGATCCCCAAAAAGCACAGATACGCAGTATTTT.

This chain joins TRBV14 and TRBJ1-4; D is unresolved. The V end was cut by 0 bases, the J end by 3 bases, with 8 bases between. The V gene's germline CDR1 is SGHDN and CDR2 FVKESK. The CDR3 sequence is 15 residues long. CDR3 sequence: CASSQDGRPNEKLFF. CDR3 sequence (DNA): TGTGCCAGCAGCCAAGACGGCAGGCCTAATGAAAAACTGTTTTTT.

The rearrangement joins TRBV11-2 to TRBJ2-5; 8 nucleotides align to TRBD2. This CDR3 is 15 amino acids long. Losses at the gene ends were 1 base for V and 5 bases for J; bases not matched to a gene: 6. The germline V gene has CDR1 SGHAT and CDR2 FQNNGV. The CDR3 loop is CASSLVGGGGETQYF. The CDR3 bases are TGTGCCAGCAGCTTAGTGGGGGGCGGGGGGGAGACCCAGTACTTC.

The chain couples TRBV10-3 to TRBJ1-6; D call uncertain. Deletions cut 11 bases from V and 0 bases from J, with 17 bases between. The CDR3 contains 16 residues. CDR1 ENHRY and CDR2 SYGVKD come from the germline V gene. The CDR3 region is CASTPEPSSYNSPLHF. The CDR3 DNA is TGTGCCTCCACTCCAGAACCTAGCTCCTATAATTCACCCCTCCACTTT.

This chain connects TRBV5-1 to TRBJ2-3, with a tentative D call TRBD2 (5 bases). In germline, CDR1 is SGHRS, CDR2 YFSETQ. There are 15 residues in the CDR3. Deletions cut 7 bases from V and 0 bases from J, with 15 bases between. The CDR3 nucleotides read TGCGCCAGCGTCCCGTATGGGGAGAGCACAGATACGCAGTATTTT. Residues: CASVPYGESTDTQYF.

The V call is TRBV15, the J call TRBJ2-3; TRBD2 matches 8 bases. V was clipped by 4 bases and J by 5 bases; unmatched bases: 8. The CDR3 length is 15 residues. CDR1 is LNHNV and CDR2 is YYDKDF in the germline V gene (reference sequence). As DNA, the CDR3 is TGTGCCACCAGCACCCGGGGGGGCGGGAGAGATACGCAGTATTTT. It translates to CATSTRGGGRDTQYF.

CDR3 residues: CASSQVDRGGYTF. The CDR3 region has the DNA TGTGCCAGCAGCCAAGTAGACAGGGGCGGCTACACCTTC. The rearrangement links TRBV14 to TRBJ1-2; 8 nucleotides line up with TRBD1. The V gene end was trimmed by 1 base and the J gene end by 8 bases; junction bases not matched to a gene: 3. CDR3 length: 13 residues. CDR1 and CDR2 (germline): SGHDN, FVKESK. Based on the CDR3 plus reference TRBV14 and TRBJ1-2, the full variable domain is EAGVTQFPSHSVIEKGQTVTLRCDPISGHDNLYWYRRVMGKEIKFLLHFVKESKQDESGMPNNRFLAERTGGTYSTLKVQPAELEDSGVYFCASSQVDRGGYTFGSGTRLTVV.

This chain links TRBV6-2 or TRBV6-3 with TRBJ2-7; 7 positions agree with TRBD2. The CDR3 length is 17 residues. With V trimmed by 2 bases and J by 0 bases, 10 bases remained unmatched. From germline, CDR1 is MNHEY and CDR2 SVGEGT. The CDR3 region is CASSYGGFAGVSYEQYF. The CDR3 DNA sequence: TGTGCCAGCAGTTACGGGGGATTCGCGGGGGTCTCCTACGAGCAGTACTTC.

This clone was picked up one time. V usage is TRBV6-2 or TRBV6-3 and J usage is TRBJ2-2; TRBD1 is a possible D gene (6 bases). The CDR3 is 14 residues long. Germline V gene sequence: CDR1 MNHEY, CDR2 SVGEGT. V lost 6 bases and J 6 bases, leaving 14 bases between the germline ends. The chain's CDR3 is CASSRHRESGELFF. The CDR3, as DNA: TGTGCCAGCAGCCGCCACAGGGAATCCGGGGAGCTGTTTTTT.

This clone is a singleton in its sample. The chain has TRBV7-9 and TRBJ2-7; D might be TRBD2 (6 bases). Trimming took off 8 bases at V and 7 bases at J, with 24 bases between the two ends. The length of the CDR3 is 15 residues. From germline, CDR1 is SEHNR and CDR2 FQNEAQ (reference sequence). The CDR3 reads CASFATGEASVEQYF. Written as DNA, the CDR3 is TGTGCCAGCTTCGCGACTGGGGAGGCCTCTGTTGAGCAGTACTTC.

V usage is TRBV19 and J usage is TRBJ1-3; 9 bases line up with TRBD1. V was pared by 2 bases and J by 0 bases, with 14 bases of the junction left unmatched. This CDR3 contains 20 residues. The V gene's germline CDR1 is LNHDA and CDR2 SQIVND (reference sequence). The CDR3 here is CASSIKGGTGPFYSGNTIYF. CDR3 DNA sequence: TGTGCCAGTAGTATAAAAGGTGGGACAGGGCCGTTTTACTCTGGAAACACCATATATTTT. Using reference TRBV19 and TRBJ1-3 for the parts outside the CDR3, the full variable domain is DGGITQSPKYLFRKEGQNVTLSCEQNLNHDAMYWYRQDPGQGLRLIYYSQIVNDFQKGDIAEGYSVSREKKESFPLTVTSAQKNPTAFYLCASSIKGGTGPFYSGNTIYFGEGSWLTVV.

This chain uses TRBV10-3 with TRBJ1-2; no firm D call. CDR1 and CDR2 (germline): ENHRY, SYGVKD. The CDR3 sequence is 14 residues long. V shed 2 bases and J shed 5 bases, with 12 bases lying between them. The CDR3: CAISEGERKYGYTF. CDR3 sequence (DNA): TGTGCCATCAGTGAGGGGGAGAGAAAATATGGCTACACCTTC.